Below, 32 T cell receptor beta chains from the same sample are listed, as sequenced in a study of CD8 T cells in Susac syndrome. Random hexamers were used to reverse transcribe about 0.5 to 1 ug of RNA. TCRdb recomputed calls from the immunoSEQ multiplex PCR reads with MiXCR, one row per CDR3 protein. This table holds approximately 150,000 distinct CDR3 sequences, approximately 93% found once. The sample was CD4+ T cells from PBMCs. These receptors originate from a human donor with multiple sclerosis.

CDR3 amino acids: CASSFNPQGPYEQYF. The DNA of the CDR3 is TGTGCCAGCAGTTTTAATCCACAGGGACCCTACGAGCAGTACTTC. The chain recombines TRBV12-3 or TRBV12-4 with TRBJ2-7; tentative D call: TRBD1 (6 bases). The CDR3 runs to 15 residues. V was cut by 3 bases and J by 2 bases, with 14 bases left in between.

The CDR3 loop is CARDAGTDTQYF. In DNA form, the CDR3 reads TGTGCTCGGGACGCTGGTACAGATACGCAGTATTTT. The gene calls are TRBV30 and TRBJ2-3, with D perhaps being TRBD1 or TRBD2 (5 bases each). The CDR3 sequence is 12 residues long. Germline V CDR1 and CDR2: GTSNPN, SVGIG (reference sequence).

V gene TRBV11-3 combines with J gene TRBJ2-3, with D possibly called TRBD1 or TRBD2 (5 bases each). The CDR3 spans 15 residues. The ends were cut back, 4 bases at V and 5 bases at J, with 16 bases in the middle. Per germline, CDR1 SGHNT and CDR2 YENEEA. CDR3 residues: CASSYGDRGVDTQYF. The CDR3 region has the DNA TGTGCCAGCAGCTATGGGGACCGGGGCGTAGATACGCAGTATTTT.

The V and J genes are TRBV20-1 and TRBJ1-2; D not certain. The ends were cut back, 1 base at V and 0 bases at J, with 9 bases in the middle. The length of the CDR3 is 14 residues. Germline CDR1 is DFQATT and CDR2 is SNEGSKA (reference sequence). The CDR3 sequence: CSARVVRSNYGYTF. CDR3 DNA: TGCAGTGCTAGAGTCGTCAGGTCTAACTATGGCTACACCTTC.

Regarding this clonotype: The junction differs from germline at one of its ends, possibly a read error. V and J are TRBV11-2 and TRBJ2-5; tentatively, D is TRBD2 (5 bases). This CDR3 region has 11 residues. The germline gives CDR1 SGHAT, CDR2 FQNNGV. Here the CDR3 reads CASSWGEAQYF. Here the CDR3 DNA reads TGTGCCAGCAGCTGGGGAGAGGCCCAGTACTTC.

The chain is built from TRBV7-3 and TRBJ2-3; TRBD2 matches at 8 bases. The CDR3 has 14 amino acids. Germline-derived CDR1 and CDR2 are SGHTA and FQGTGA. The junction had 7 bases not matched to a gene; V was cut back by 5 bases and J by 6 bases. In nucleotides, the CDR3 is TGTGCCAGCAGCCCGGGACTAGTTGTGGATACGCAGTATTTT. This translates into CASSPGLVVDTQYF.

The DNA for the CDR3 is TGTGCCAGCAGTAAATTTACATGGGAAAAACTGTTTTTT. Protein product: CASSKFTWEKLFF. This chain joins TRBV12-3 or TRBV12-4 and TRBJ1-4, with unresolved D. This CDR3 contains 13 residues. Trimming shortened V by 5 bases and J by 8 bases, and 12 bases separated the two germline ends.

This chain joins TRBV19 and TRBJ2-3, with D possibly being TRBD1 (5 bases). The CDR3 sequence is 16 residues long. Deletions cut 0 bases from V and 3 bases from J, with 13 bases between. Germline assignment: CDR1 LNHDA and CDR2 SQIVND (reference sequence). CDR3 residues: CASSIDGAGMTDTQYF. For the CDR3, the DNA is TGTGCCAGTAGTATAGATGGGGCAGGGATGACAGATACGCAGTATTTT.

This clonotype occurred once. The chain has TRBV2 and TRBJ1-5, with D possibly matching TRBD1 (5 bases). This CDR3 is built from 14 residues. Germline lookup yields CDR1 SNHLY and CDR2 FYNNEI. Trimming pared 8 bases from V and 1 base from J, leaving 12 bases between. The CDR3 reads CASGTGVSNQPQHF. The CDR3 DNA follows: TGTGCCAGCGGAACAGGAGTGAGCAATCAGCCCCAGCATTTT.

The chain recombines TRBV7-7 with TRBJ1-4, with D possibly being TRBD1 (5 bases). V shed 1 base and J shed 7 bases, with 19 bases lying between them. CDR3 length: 17 residues. CDR1 is SSHAT and CDR2 is FNYEAQ in the germline V gene (reference sequence). CDR3 coding DNA: TGTGCCAGCAGCTTAGTTTTCGGCCCGGGGCAGACTGAAAAACTGTTTTTT. Translating gives CASSLVFGPGQTEKLFF.

CDR3 nucleotides: TGTGCCAGCAGTTCACGCCCGGGCAGGGGCTTGGGCAAAAACATTCAGTACTTC. The encoded protein is CASSSRPGRGLGKNIQYF. V is TRBV12-3 or TRBV12-4 and J is TRBJ2-4; TRBD1 might be the D (6 bases). The length of the CDR3 is 18 residues. V lost 4 bases and J 3 bases, leaving 22 bases between the germline ends.

The chain carries TRBV2 and TRBJ2-1; 12 bases align to TRBD2. Trimming cost V 7 bases and J 9 bases; bases outside gene matches: 7. Germline V gives CDR1 SNHLY, CDR2 FYNNEI. This CDR3 comprises 14 residues. The CDR3 DNA reads TGTGCCAGCACTCGGAGACTAGCGGGAGCTGAGCAGTTCTTC. The encoded protein is CASTRRLAGAEQFF.

Here the CDR3 reads CATSRAAGTISPLHF. CDR3 coding DNA: TGTGCCACCAGCAGAGCGGCAGGTACTATTTCACCCCTCCACTTT. The chain carries TRBV15 and TRBJ1-6; D remains ambiguous. Trimming shortened V by 1 base and J by 9 bases, and 13 bases separated the two germline ends. This CDR3 contains 15 residues. CDR1 is LNHNV and CDR2 is YYDKDF in the germline V gene (reference sequence).

Concerning this clonotype: Relative to the germline gene, one junction end is altered; a read error may explain this. The gene calls are TRBV6-5 and TRBJ1-1; possible D gene TRBD1, 5 bases. The germline V gene encodes CDR1 MNHEY and CDR2 SVGAGI. CDR3 size: 13 residues. The CDR3 DNA sequence: TGTGCCAGCAGTCGGGACTTAACCACTGAAGTTTTCTTT. Translating gives CASSRDLTTEVFF.

This chain joins TRBV6-5 and TRBJ2-6, with D unclear. The V end lost 5 bases, the J end lost 0 bases, and 5 bases lay between the germline ends. Germline CDR1 reads MNHEY; CDR2 reads SVGAGI. This CDR3 has 14 residues. The CDR3 loop is CASSGPSGANVLTF. The CDR3 nucleotides read TGTGCCAGCAGTGGGCCCTCTGGGGCCAACGTCCTGACTTTC.

The chain recombines TRBV14 with TRBJ1-3; D is ambiguous. CDR1 and CDR2 (germline): SGHDN, FVKESK. The CDR3 totals 13 residues. The V end lost 6 bases, the J end lost 0 bases, and 6 bases lay between the germline ends. The CDR3 here is CASRNNSGNTIYF. CDR3 DNA: TGTGCCAGCAGGAACAACTCTGGAAACACCATATATTTT.

V is TRBV5-1 and J is TRBJ1-4, with TRBD1 matching 8 bases. This CDR3 has 15 residues. Germline V gene sequence: CDR1 SGHRS, CDR2 YFSETQ. The V and J ends lost 0 bases and 7 bases, in that order; junction bases with no gene match: 5. The CDR3 loop is CASSLGTGGFEKLFF. The CDR3 region has the DNA TGCGCCAGCAGCTTGGGTACAGGGGGGTTTGAAAAACTGTTTTTT.

The DNA for the CDR3 is TGCAGTGCCCCCGGACAGGGGGCGGCAGATACGCAGTATTTT. Translating gives CSAPGQGAADTQYF. The chain employs TRBV20-1 and TRBJ2-3, with 11 bases lining up with TRBD1. Looked up from germline, CDR1 is DFQATT and CDR2 is SNEGSKA (reference sequence). The CDR3 has 14 amino acids. V lost 6 bases and J lost 4; bases outside the gene matches: 6.

The rearrangement joins TRBV9 to TRBJ2-1; tentative D call: TRBD2 (6 bases). Trimming took 6 bases from V and 0 from J, leaving 10 bases between them. The germline V gene encodes CDR1 SGDLS and CDR2 YYNGEE. This CDR3 spans 14 amino acids. CDR3 nucleotides: TGTGCCAGCAACCTCGGGAGCTCCTACAATGAGCAGTTCTTC. Amino acids: CASNLGSSYNEQFF. Looking up the rest from reference TRBV9 and TRBJ2-1 gives the full variable domain: DSGVTQTPKHLITATGQRVTLRCSPRSGDLSVYWYQQSLDQGLQFLIQYYNGEERAKGNILERFSAQQFPDLHSELNLSSLELGDSALYFCASNLGSSYNEQFFGPGTRLTVL.

V is TRBV15 and J is TRBJ2-3; D may be TRBD2 (6 bases). Germline CDR1 reads LNHNV; CDR2 reads YYDKDF (reference sequence). CDR3 length: 14 residues. V was shortened by 8 bases and J by 1 base, with 13 bases between the two germline ends. The DNA of the CDR3 is TGTGCCACCCGCGGAGGGTCGGGCACAGATACGCAGTATTTT. Translating gives CATRGGSGTDTQYF.

V gene TRBV19 combines with J gene TRBJ1-4; the match to TRBD1 covers 7 bases. This CDR3 spans 15 amino acids. J gave up 12 bases and V 5 bases, and 15 bases lay outside the gene matches. The germline V gene encodes CDR1 LNHDA and CDR2 SQIVND (reference sequence). The chain's CDR3 is CASSPEYLRTGQLFF. CDR3 DNA: TGTGCCAGTAGTCCTGAATACCTCAGGACAGGACAACTGTTTTTT. The full variable domain, in which reference TRBV19 and TRBJ1-4 provide the parts outside the CDR3, is DGGITQSPKYLFRKEGQNVTLSCEQNLNHDAMYWYRQDPGQGLRLIYYSQIVNDFQKGDIAEGYSVSREKKESFPLTVTSAQKNPTAFYLCASSPEYLRTGQLFFGSGTQLSVL.

A single count supports this clonotype. The genes are TRBV3-1 and TRBJ1-2; D is perhaps TRBD1 (5 bases). Trimming removed 0 bases from V and 10 bases from J, with 12 bases in between. The CDR3 runs to 13 residues. CDR1 is LGHDT, CDR2 YNNKEL, per germline (reference sequence). CDR3 DNA sequence: TGTGCCAGCAGCCAAGATACAGGATACGTCTACACCTTC. It encodes CASSQDTGYVYTF. The full variable domain, completed using reference TRBV3-1 and TRBJ1-2, is DTAVSQTPKYLVTQMGNDKSIKCEQNLGHDTMYWYKQDSKKFLKIMFSYNNKELIINETVPNRFSPKSPDKAHLNLHINSLELGDSAVYFCASSQDTGYVYTFGSGTRLTVV.

The count of this clonotype is one. V is TRBV19 and J is TRBJ2-7; a weak D match, TRBD2 (5 bases). Germline values: CDR1 LNHDA, CDR2 SQIVND (reference sequence). With 3 bases removed from V and 5 bases from J, the gap between germline ends came to 8 bases. This CDR3 region has 12 residues. CDR3 bases: TGTGCCAGTAGTATTGAGGGCGACGAGCAGTACTTC. Translating it yields CASSIEGDEQYF.

The chain is built from TRBV2 and TRBJ2-7; D unclear. Per germline, CDR1 SNHLY and CDR2 FYNNEI. The V and J ends lost 7 bases and 4 bases respectively, with 14 bases between them. This CDR3 region has 13 residues. The CDR3 nucleotides read TGTGCCAGCACTCATTCTACCGAGTACGAGCAGTACTTC. Its protein is CASTHSTEYEQYF.

The V gene is TRBV29-1, the J gene TRBJ2-3; D is undetermined. Germline V CDR1 and CDR2: SQVTM, ANQGSEA. The CDR3 loop spans 13 amino acids. V was pared by 0 bases and J by 6 bases, with 10 bases between. The CDR3 DNA sequence: TGCAGCGTTGAAGAGTTCGTGTACGATACGCAGTATTTT. This sequence encodes CSVEEFVYDTQYF.

This rearrangement joins TRBV20-1 to TRBJ2-6, with TRBD2 matching over 7 bases. The CDR3 runs to 15 residues. Germline V gene data show CDR1 as DFQATT and CDR2 as SNEGSKA (reference sequence). The V segment lost 6 bases and the J segment 0 bases; nucleotides outside the gene matches: 5. CDR3 residues: CSARTGGSGANVLTF. Written as DNA, the CDR3 is TGCAGTGCAAGGACGGGAGGCTCTGGGGCCAACGTCCTGACTTTC.

This clonotype showed up just once. This chain uses TRBV5-1 with TRBJ2-5, with D perhaps TRBD2 (6 bases). The CDR3 consists of 13 residues. The germline V gene encodes CDR1 SGHRS and CDR2 YFSETQ. V was clipped by 4 bases and J by 5 bases, with 12 bases between them. This CDR3 is CASSAGSGETQYF. CDR3 coding DNA: TGCGCCAGCAGCGCAGGGAGCGGGGAGACCCAGTACTTC.

The chain is built from TRBV7-2 and TRBJ1-5; D is unclear. V dropped 3 bases and J dropped 1 base, with 10 bases sitting between them. The germline CDR1 and CDR2 sequences are SGHTA and FQGNSA. This CDR3 has 15 residues. The CDR3 is CASSFTRESNQPQHF. As DNA, the CDR3 is TGTGCCAGCAGCTTTACCCGGGAGAGCAATCAGCCCCAGCATTTT.

The V and J genes are TRBV20-1 and TRBJ2-3; 7 bases line up with TRBD2. CDR1 is DFQATT, CDR2 SNEGSKA, per germline (reference sequence). This CDR3 has 14 amino acids. Germline trimming cut 6 bases from V and 0 bases from J; bases unmatched to any gene: 6. Written as DNA, the CDR3 is TGCAGTGCCCTAGCGGCTCCTAGCACAGATACGCAGTATTTT. Its protein is CSALAAPSTDTQYF.

This chain links TRBV28 with TRBJ2-7, with 8 positions matching TRBD1. The V and J ends lost 5 bases and 2 bases, in that order; junction bases with no gene match: 8. Germline CDR1 reads MDHEN; CDR2 reads SYDVKM. The CDR3 contains 15 residues. CDR3 in amino acids: CASSPPGTGAYEQYF. CDR3 DNA: TGTGCCAGCAGTCCTCCCGGGACAGGAGCCTACGAGCAGTACTTC.

V is TRBV12-3 or TRBV12-4 and J is TRBJ1-5, with D maybe TRBD1 (5 bases). V lost 4 bases and J lost 6, with 16 bases in between. The length of the CDR3 is 15 residues. This CDR3 reads CASSSPGRDGQPQHF. CDR3 DNA: TGTGCCAGCAGTTCCCCAGGAAGGGACGGTCAGCCCCAGCATTTT.

This chain links TRBV2 with TRBJ2-7, with D possibly TRBD1 on 5 matching bases. The CDR3 has 14 amino acids. Germline assignment: CDR1 SNHLY and CDR2 FYNNEI. V dropped 3 bases and J dropped 6 bases, with 15 bases sitting between them. The CDR3 DNA sequence: TGTGCCAGCAGTGATACAGGTTGGAAGCGCGAGCAGTACTTC. This codes for CASSDTGWKREQYF.